This TCR beta chain stems from a study of CD8 T cell repertoires and HIV-1 epitope variants. Generated by immunoSEQ multiplex PCR, the TCRdb table keeps only in-frame clones and is missing some. The table shows approximately 6,300 clones, with 60% to 70% occurring only once. The J segment lost 7 bases and the V segment lost 4 bases, leaving 8 bases of the junction unmatched. The germline gives CDR1 SGHRS, CDR2 YFSETQ. The CDR3 is made up of 17 amino acids. About this clone: As yet, its antigen is unknown.

The sample taken for sequencing was cultured CD8+ T cells derived from PBMCs. The clonotype was recovered from a male donor with HIV. The chain has TRBV5-1 and TRBJ2-1, with 16 nucleotides matching TRBD2. This CDR3 is CASSGTSGRAVFNEQFF. In nucleotides, the CDR3 is TGCGCCAGCAGCGGGACTAGCGGGAGGGCCGTGTTTAATGAGCAGTTCTTC.